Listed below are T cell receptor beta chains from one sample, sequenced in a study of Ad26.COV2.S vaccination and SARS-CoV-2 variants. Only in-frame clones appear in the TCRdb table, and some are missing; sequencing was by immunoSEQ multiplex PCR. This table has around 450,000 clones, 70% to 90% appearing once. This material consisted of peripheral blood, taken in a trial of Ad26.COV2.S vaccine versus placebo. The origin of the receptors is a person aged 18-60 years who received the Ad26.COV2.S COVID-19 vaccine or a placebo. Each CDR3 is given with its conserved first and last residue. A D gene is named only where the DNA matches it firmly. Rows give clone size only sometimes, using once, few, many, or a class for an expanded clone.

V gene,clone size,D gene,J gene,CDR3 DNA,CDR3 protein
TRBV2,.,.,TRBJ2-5,TGTGCCAGCAGCGTCCTCACGGGGGGCTCGGGGACCCAGTACTTC,CASSVLTGGSGTQYF
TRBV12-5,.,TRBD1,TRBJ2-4,TGTGCTAGTGGTTTAGACCGGGACAGGGGGCACAAAAACATTCAGTACTTC,CASGLDRDRGHKNIQYF
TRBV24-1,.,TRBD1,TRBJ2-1,TGTGCCACCAGTGATTCTTATGACAGGGGGTCTTTCTACAATGAGCAGTTCTTC,CATSDSYDRGSFYNEQFF
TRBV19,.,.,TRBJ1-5,TGTGCCAGTAGTATAACAGTCGCAGGCAATCAGCCCCAGCATTTT,CASSITVAGNQPQHF
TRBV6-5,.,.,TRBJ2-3,TGTGCCAGCAATCCAACTCGGGGGCGCACAGATACGCAGTATTTT,CASNPTRGRTDTQYF
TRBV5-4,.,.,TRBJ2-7,TGTGCCAGCAGCTTGGATCGTGGCAGCCGATCCTACGAGCAGTACTTC,CASSLDRGSRSYEQYF
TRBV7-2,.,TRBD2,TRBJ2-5,TGTGCCAGCAGCTTAGCCTCGGGGCGGGGGCAAGAGACCCAGTACTTC,CASSLASGRGQETQYF
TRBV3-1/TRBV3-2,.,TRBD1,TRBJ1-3,TGTGCCAGCAGCCAAGTACAGGGGACCTCTGGAAACACCATATATTTT,CASSQVQGTSGNTIYF
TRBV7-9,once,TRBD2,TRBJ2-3,TGTGCCAGCAGCTACCCCCTGGGTCGAGCGGGGGACACAGATACGCAGTATTTT,CASSYPLGRAGDTDTQYF
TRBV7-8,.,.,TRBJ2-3,TGTGCCAGCAGCCCAATGTGGGGGAGCACAGATACGCAGTATTTT,CASSPMWGSTDTQYF
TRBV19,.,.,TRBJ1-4,TGTGCCAGTTCCCGGTTTGCAACTAATGAAAAACTGTTTTTT,CASSRFATNEKLFF
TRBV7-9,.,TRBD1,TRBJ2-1,TGTGCCAGCATCCCCCAGGACAGGGGTTTACATGAGCAGTTCTTC,CASIPQDRGLHEQFF
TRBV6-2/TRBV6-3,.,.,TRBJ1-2,TGTGCCAGCAGTGCTTCAAGGACGGATATCTATGGCTACACCTTC,CASSASRTDIYGYTF
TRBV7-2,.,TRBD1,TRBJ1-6,TGTGCCAGCAGCTTACCTCCGGGACAGACAGTATATAATTCACCCCTCCACTTT,CASSLPPGQTVYNSPLHF
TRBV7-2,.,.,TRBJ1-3,TGTGCCAGCAGCTTAGTTGGGGGCGCGTCTGGAAACACCATATATTTT,CASSLVGGASGNTIYF
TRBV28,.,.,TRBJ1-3,TGTGCCAGCAGTTTCCCTCCCAGGGACATAAGCTCTGGAAACACCATATATTTT,CASSFPPRDISSGNTIYF
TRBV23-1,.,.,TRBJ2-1,TGCGCCAGCAGTCAAGTTCCCGAAAGCTCCTACAATGAGCAGTTCTTC,CASSQVPESSYNEQFF
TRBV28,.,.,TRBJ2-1,TGTGCCAGCGAAGGACAGATTAACAATGAGCAGTTCTTC,CASEGQINNEQFF
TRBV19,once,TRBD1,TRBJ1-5,TGTGCCAGTAGTATTCTTGAGACAGGGGTGGGTCAGCCCCAGCATTTT,CASSILETGVGQPQHF
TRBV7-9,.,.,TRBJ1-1,TGTGCCAGCAGCCCGGGGCGGGTTCTGGGTGAAGCTTTCTTT,CASSPGRVLGEAFF
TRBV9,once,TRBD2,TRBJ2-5,TGTGCCAGCAGCCCCACTCCCGGGGGGGGGACCCAAGAGACCCAGTACTTC,CASSPTPGGGTQETQYF
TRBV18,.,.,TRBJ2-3,TGTGCCAGCTCACCGAGGGGACCCACAGATACGCAGTATTTT,CASSPRGPTDTQYF
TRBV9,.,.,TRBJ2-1,TGTGCCAGCAGCGTCGGGGCAGGGGGGGTTACGGGCAATGAGCAGTTCTTC,CASSVGAGGVTGNEQFF
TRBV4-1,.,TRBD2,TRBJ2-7,TGCGCCAGCAGCCAACTAGCGGGGTCCTACGAGCAGTACTTC,CASSQLAGSYEQYF
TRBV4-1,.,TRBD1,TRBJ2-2,TGCGCCAGCAGCCCGACAGGGCCCGGGGAGCTGTTTTTT,CASSPTGPGELFF
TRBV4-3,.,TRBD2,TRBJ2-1,TGCGCCAGCAGCCAAGAGGGACTAGCGGGGGGGCTTTCCTACAATGAGCAGTTCTTC,CASSQEGLAGGLSYNEQFF
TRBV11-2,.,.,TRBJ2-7,TGTGCCAGCAGCTTAGTAAGCTGGGGGAGCTCCTACGAGCAGTACTTC,CASSLVSWGSSYEQYF
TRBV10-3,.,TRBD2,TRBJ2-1,TGTGCCACCCGGACTAGCGGGGGGCAAAGAGGAGATGAGCAGTTCTTC,CATRTSGGQRGDEQFF
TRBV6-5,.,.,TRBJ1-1,TGTGCCAGCACCCACCCAGTTACCACTGAAGCTTTCTTT,CASTHPVTTEAFF
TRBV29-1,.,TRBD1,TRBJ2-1,TGCAGCGGCTACAGGGGCCTGCAATCCTACAATGAGCAGTTCTTC,CSGYRGLQSYNEQFF
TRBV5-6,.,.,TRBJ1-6,TGTGCCAGCAGCTTAGTCGGGGGCCAGCAATTTAATTCACCCCTCCACTTT,CASSLVGGQQFNSPLHF
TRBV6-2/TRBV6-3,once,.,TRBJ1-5,TGTGCCAGCAGCCCGGCTGGGGGCAATCAGCCCCAGCATTTT,CASSPAGGNQPQHF
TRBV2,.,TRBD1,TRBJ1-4,TGTGCCAGCAGGCCTACAGGGGTTGGGGATGAAAAACTGTTTTTT,CASRPTGVGDEKLFF
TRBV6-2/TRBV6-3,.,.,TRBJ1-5,TGTGCCAGCAGCCCTCGACAAGATAGCAATCAGCCCCAGCATTTT,CASSPRQDSNQPQHF
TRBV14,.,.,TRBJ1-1,TGTGCCAGCAGCCAAGAAGTAATAAACACTGAAGCTTTCTTT,CASSQEVINTEAFF
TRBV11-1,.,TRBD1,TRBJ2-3,TGTGCCAGCAGCGGCCGACAGGGGCCCTTCACAGATACGCAGTATTTT,CASSGRQGPFTDTQYF